This TCR beta chain was documented in a study of blood T cell repertoires in COVID-19 (dated by TCRdb to about 2020). Background for the entire study: Samples covering the acute and convalescent phases of COVID-19 were provided by collaborators in the United States, Italy and Spain. The prospective study material was composed of cDNA or gDNA derived from T cells, B-cell-depleted T cells, or PBMCs. Deeply sampled blood TCRbeta repertoires from subjects exposed to, actively infected with, or recovered from COVID-19 were included in the dataset. The repertoires were made available in a free public database intended to serve as a resource for research on the immune response to SARS-CoV-2. The samples were drawn from two sources: the first 160 participants of the ongoing ImmuneRACE study, and 1,200 or so subjects contributed by 6 global collaborators. Nearly every sample came with metadata listing a de-identified subject ID, COVID-19 status, age in years and sex. Where available, HLA class I and class II types were obtained from metadata supplied by the sample provider rather than from assay-based typing. Study-wide conclusions, independent of this receptor: The quantity of clinical and demographic metadata differed by source and by participant and was supplied without curation.

This clone was detected once. Which antigen it targets is not known. One base away there is no much larger clone; base qualities are not given. The germline V gene yields SGHRS for CDR1 and YFSETQ for CDR2. A distance of 16 bases separates the germline ends of V and J, which lose 4 bases and 12 bases respectively. Inclusive of the bounding cysteine and phenylalanine, the CDR3 is 12 residues long. Only the CDR3 part of the read is kept: 36 bases, read in frame from the first base. Whole blood was collected in K2EDTA tubes by collaborating institutions according to the institutions' own protocols. For TCRbeta analysis, collaborators shipped samples as frozen whole blood, isolated PBMCs, or DNA extracted from either of those sample types. TCRbeta CDR3 regions were amplified from genomic DNA by means of the immunoSEQ Assay, a bias-controlled multiplex PCR. Regarding the original processing steps: Within the assay, amplification of reference gene primers was used to estimate how many nucleated cells each sample contained. To quantify the absolute abundance of each unique TCRbeta CDR3 rearrangement, sequence reads were collapsed and filtered. Productive Simpson clonality was computed per sample as the square root of Simpson's diversity index over productive rearrangements. TCRdb obtained this table from immuneACCESS and retained in-frame rearrangements with V and J assigned. These tables miss some clones; where compared with another copy, unresolved V genes account for less than half of the shortfall, and the remainder is unexplained. V, J and clone size reflect that table, while D and trimming were determined from the DNA. The sample yields 150,000 to 200,000 clones; around 85% were counted once. The ten largest clones capture approximately 10% of the sample.

This receptor chain uses TRBV5-1 and TRBJ1-1; tentative D gene TRBD1, with 6 bases matching. Sequenced material: peripheral blood. This clonotype was sampled from a man aged 60 to 69 with active or convalescent COVID-19. CDR3 reads: CASSLGQNLPFF. The nucleotide sequence is TGCGCCAGCAGCCTCGGACAGAACCTCCCTTTCTTT.